The 32 T cell receptor beta chains below all came from one sample that was sequenced in a study of sequential checkpoint blockade in melanoma. Treatment denoted: randomized to nivolumab then ipilimumab (arm A) or the reverse (arm B). Using immunoSEQ multiplex PCR, the repertoire was profiled, and TCRdb retains in-frame clones only, with some absent. The sample contains 9,500 to 15,000 clones, 70% to 85% of which appear only once. Sequencing used CD8+ T cells sorted from blood (inferred from file names), obtained from a patient given nivolumab and ipilimumab in sequence. These receptors were obtained from a human donor with melanoma.

The J gene is TRBJ1-2, the V gene TRBV7-9; perhaps TRBD1 as D (5 bases). V lost 5 bases and J lost 4, with 23 bases in between. This CDR3 spans 17 amino acids. Germline V gives CDR1 SEHNR, CDR2 FQNEAQ (reference sequence). The CDR3 here is CASSGLRWGGLAYGYTF. The CDR3 coding sequence is TGTGCCAGCAGCGGACTAAGATGGGGGGGATTGGCCTATGGCTACACCTTC. Variable domain in full (rest from reference TRBV7-9 and TRBJ1-2): DTGVSQNPRHKITKRGQNVTFRCDPISEHNRLYWYRQTLGQGPEFLTYFQNEAQLEKSRLLSDRFSAERPKGSFSTLEIQRTEQGDSAMYLCASSGLRWGGLAYGYTFGSGTRLTVV.

This chain links TRBV11-2 with TRBJ2-7; D ambiguous. CDR3 length equals 13 residues. V was trimmed by 5 bases and J by 5 bases, leaving 13 bases between them. Germline CDR1 and CDR2: SGHAT and FQNNGV. The CDR3 is CASSGESFDEQYF. The DNA of the CDR3 is TGTGCCAGCAGCGGAGAAAGCTTCGACGAGCAGTACTTC.

The chain links TRBV7-9 to TRBJ2-3, with D possibly matching TRBD2 (7 bases). Germline V gene lookup returns CDR1 SEHNR and CDR2 FQNEAQ (reference sequence). The CDR3 has 17 residues. V dropped 8 bases and J dropped 0 bases, with 21 bases sitting between them. The CDR3 protein is CASWGAGVPTSTDTQYF. The CDR3 DNA reads TGTGCCAGCTGGGGGGCGGGGGTCCCGACAAGCACAGATACGCAGTATTTT. The variable domain in full, with the rest retrieved from reference TRBV7-9 and TRBJ2-3, is DTGVSQNPRHKITKRGQNVTFRCDPISEHNRLYWYRQTLGQGPEFLTYFQNEAQLEKSRLLSDRFSAERPKGSFSTLEIQRTEQGDSAMYLCASWGAGVPTSTDTQYFGPGTRLTVL.

The chain carries TRBV27 and TRBJ2-7; weak D call: TRBD1 (5 bases). Germline V gives CDR1 MNHEY, CDR2 SMNVEV (reference sequence). The CDR3 has 15 residues. With 2 bases removed from V and 2 bases from J, the gap between germline ends came to 13 bases. The chain's CDR3 is CASSLTVGRTYEQYF. CDR3 nucleotide sequence: TGTGCCAGCAGTTTAACCGTGGGGCGGACCTACGAGCAGTACTTC.

This chain joins TRBV6-5 and TRBJ2-5; TRBD2 aligns across 7 bases. V dropped 3 bases and J dropped 1; count of bases not matched to a gene: 5. CDR1 MNHEY and CDR2 SVGAGI come from the germline V gene. The CDR3 consists of 15 residues. CDR3 amino acids: CASSYLRGSQETQYF. As DNA, the CDR3 is TGTGCCAGCAGTTATCTACGCGGGAGCCAAGAGACCCAGTACTTC.

The chain couples TRBV7-9 to TRBJ2-1; 9 nucleotides line up with TRBD2. CDR1 SEHNR and CDR2 FQNEAQ come from the germline V gene (reference sequence). The CDR3 is made up of 16 amino acids. J lost 0 bases, V lost 5 bases, and 5 bases had no gene match. The CDR3 nucleotides are TGTGCCAGCAGCGGTAGCGGGGGTAGCTCCTACAATGAGCAGTTCTTC. Its protein is CASSGSGGSSYNEQFF.

The rearrangement uses TRBV5-6 and TRBJ2-1; 8 bases map to TRBD2. The CDR3 runs to 15 residues. Germline-derived CDR1 and CDR2 are SGHDT and YYEEEE. With V trimmed by 4 bases and J by 6 bases, 9 bases remained unmatched. The CDR3 reads CASSHLAGGSNEQFF. The CDR3 nucleotides are TGTGCCAGCAGCCATCTAGCGGGCGGTTCCAATGAGCAGTTCTTC.

The rearrangement uses TRBV27 and TRBJ2-3; 9 bases map to TRBD1. J lost 6 bases, V lost 4 bases, and 8 bases had no gene match. This CDR3 spans 15 amino acids. Per germline, CDR1 MNHEY and CDR2 SMNVEV (reference sequence). The CDR3 region has the DNA TGTGCCAGCAGTTCCGGACAGGGGCAGGCGGATACGCAGTATTTT. This codes for CASSSGQGQADTQYF.

The chain combines TRBV6-5 with TRBJ2-1; D is uncertain. This CDR3 is 13 amino acids long. V lost 6 bases and J lost 2, with 8 bases in between. Looked up from germline, CDR1 is MNHEY and CDR2 is SVGAGI. The CDR3: CASRPGTYNEQFF. CDR3 DNA: TGTGCCAGCAGGCCCGGTACCTACAATGAGCAGTTCTTC.

The V and J genes are TRBV13 and TRBJ2-7; D possibly corresponds to TRBD1 (5 bases). The V and J ends lost 0 bases and 2 bases respectively, with 11 bases between them. Germline V gene data show CDR1 as PRHDT and CDR2 as FYEKMQ (reference sequence). This CDR3 contains 15 residues. The CDR3 loop reads CASSLGAGSAYEQYF. In DNA, the CDR3 is TGTGCCAGCAGCTTAGGGGCAGGGTCTGCCTACGAGCAGTACTTC.

In its sample, this clone was seen a few times. V and J are TRBV6-4 and TRBJ2-3; TRBD2 agrees at 10 bases. After removal of 2 bases from V and 1 base from J, the junction contained 0 bases not matched to a gene. Germline values: CDR1 MRHNA, CDR2 SNTAGT. The CDR3 has 15 residues. This CDR3 is CASSDTSGGTDTQYF. CDR3 DNA: TGTGCCAGCAGTGACACTAGCGGGGGCACAGATACGCAGTATTTT.

This chain links TRBV27 with TRBJ2-1; TRBD2 aligns across 13 bases. CDR3 length equals 16 residues. Per germline, CDR1 MNHEY and CDR2 SMNVEV (reference sequence). Trimming removed 7 bases from V and 9 bases from J; junction bases left unmatched: 12. The CDR3 nucleotides are TGTGCCAGCACCGGACTCGGACTAGCGGGAGTGATTGAGCAGTTCTTC. This codes for CASTGLGLAGVIEQFF.

V and J are TRBV4-1 and TRBJ2-5; 8 bases match TRBD1. The CDR3 is made up of 16 amino acids. J was trimmed by 4 bases and V by 0 bases; bases with no gene match: 7. Germline CDR1 and CDR2: MGHRA and YSYEKL. The CDR3 region has the DNA TGCGCCAGCAGCCAAGAACCAGGGGGCCCGGGAGAGACCCAGTACTTC. The encoded protein is CASSQEPGGPGETQYF.

The J gene is TRBJ2-1, the V gene TRBV28; possibly TRBD1 for D (6 bases). Between the trimmed V and J ends, which lost 3 bases and 2 bases, there was a span of 11 bases. The CDR3 totals 15 residues. Germline V gives CDR1 MDHEN, CDR2 SYDVKM. CDR3: CASSFQGPAYNEQFF. CDR3 sequence (DNA): TGTGCCAGCAGTTTCCAGGGGCCGGCCTACAATGAGCAGTTCTTC. Based on the CDR3 plus reference TRBV28 and TRBJ2-1, the full variable domain is DVKVTQSSRYLVKRTGEKVFLECVQDMDHENMFWYRQDPGLGLRLIYFSYDVKMKEKGDIPEGYSVSREKKERFSLILESASTNQTSMYLCASSFQGPAYNEQFFGPGTRLTVL.

The chain carries TRBV7-9 and TRBJ2-5; unclear D gene. Germline V lookup: CDR1 SEHNR, CDR2 FQNEAQ (reference sequence). V shed 0 bases and J shed 2 bases, with 7 bases lying between them. This CDR3 has 14 residues. CDR3 coding DNA: TGTGCCAGCAGCTTAGCCCATCAGCAAGAGACCCAGTACTTC. It yields the protein CASSLAHQQETQYF.

A note on this clone: Within the sample, other DNA sequences also encode this same CDR3. The gene calls are TRBV13 and TRBJ2-7; tentative D call: TRBD1 (6 bases). CDR1 PRHDT and CDR2 FYEKMQ come from the germline V gene (reference sequence). V shed 5 bases and J shed 3 bases, with 8 bases lying between them. The CDR3 has 12 residues. The CDR3 spells CASSRQVYEQYF. DNA for the CDR3: TGTGCCAGCAGCAGACAGGTCTACGAGCAGTACTTC. The full variable domain, completed using reference TRBV13 and TRBJ2-7, is AAGVIQSPRHLIKEKRETATLKCYPIPRHDTVYWYQQGPGQDPQFLISFYEKMQSDKGSIPDRFSAQQFSDYHSELNMSSLELGDSALYFCASSRQVYEQYFGPGTRLTVT.

This chain uses TRBV6-5 with TRBJ2-2; 10 bases fit TRBD2. The germline gives CDR1 MNHEY, CDR2 SVGAGI. With 4 bases clipped from V and 4 bases from J, the junction kept 3 bases outside the gene matches. The CDR3 has 15 amino acids. The DNA for the CDR3 is TGTGCCAGCAGTTCACTAGCGGGGATCACCGGGGAGCTGTTTTTT. Its protein product is CASSSLAGITGELFF.

V usage is TRBV28 and J usage is TRBJ2-7; D might be TRBD1 (10 bases). Germline V gene sequence: CDR1 MDHEN, CDR2 SYDVKM. CDR3 length: 19 residues. With 3 bases removed from V and 4 bases from J, the gap between germline ends came to 28 bases. This CDR3 reads CASSFPGQGWEAGGYEQYF. The CDR3 bases are TGTGCCAGCAGTTTCCCGGGACAGGGGTGGGAAGCGGGAGGTTACGAGCAGTACTTC. Full variable domain (outside the CDR3, taken from reference TRBV28 and TRBJ2-7): DVKVTQSSRYLVKRTGEKVFLECVQDMDHENMFWYRQDPGLGLRLIYFSYDVKMKEKGDIPEGYSVSREKKERFSLILESASTNQTSMYLCASSFPGQGWEAGGYEQYFGPGTRLTVT.

The chain joins TRBV29-1 to TRBJ1-1, with 8 bases aligning to TRBD1. Germline lookup yields CDR1 SQVTM and CDR2 ANQGSEA. The V gene end was trimmed by 8 bases and the J gene end by 5 bases; junction bases not matched to a gene: 10. The CDR3 length is 13 residues. The CDR3 here is CSTTQGASTEAFF. DNA for the CDR3: TGCAGCACAACTCAGGGGGCGAGTACTGAAGCTTTCTTT.

V and J are TRBV2 and TRBJ2-7; TRBD2 matches 9 bases. V was pared by 5 bases and J by 0 bases, with 5 bases of the junction left unmatched. From germline, CDR1 is SNHLY and CDR2 FYNNEI. CDR3 length: 15 amino acids. The CDR3 DNA sequence: TGTGCCAGCAGTATCGAGCGGGAGGTCTCCTACGAGCAGTACTTC. This encodes CASSIEREVSYEQYF.

With respect to this clone: This same CDR3 is encoded by further DNA sequences in the sample. This rearrangement joins TRBV7-2 to TRBJ2-7, with TRBD2 as a possible D gene (6 bases). This CDR3 spans 14 amino acids. V lost 5 bases and J 3 bases, leaving 14 bases between the germline ends. Germline V gives CDR1 SGHTA, CDR2 FQGNSA. CDR3 sequence reads: CASSPGTGGYEQYF. For the CDR3, the DNA is TGTGCCAGCAGCCCCGGGACTGGAGGCTACGAGCAGTACTTC.

The chain employs TRBV6-5 and TRBJ2-2; D unclear. The V gene's germline CDR1 is MNHEY and CDR2 SVGAGI. The CDR3 covers 13 residues. Trimming shortened V by 0 bases and J by 5 bases, and 4 bases separated the two germline ends. This CDR3 reads CASSYSRTGELFF. CDR3 DNA sequence: TGTGCCAGCAGTTACTCCAGGACCGGGGAGCTGTTTTTT.

The chain couples TRBV27 to TRBJ2-7, with D maybe TRBD2 (6 bases). The CDR3 spans 14 residues. The germline V and J ends were trimmed by 3 bases and 2 bases, with 11 bases remaining between them. Germline-derived CDR1 and CDR2 are MNHEY and SMNVEV (reference sequence). CDR3 in DNA: TGTGCCAGCAGTTTGACGGGAGCCACCTACGAGCAGTACTTC. Its translation: CASSLTGATYEQYF.

J is TRBJ2-3 and V is TRBV4-1; a possible D gene is TRBD2 (6 bases). V lost 6 bases and J 0 bases, leaving 10 bases between the germline ends. The length of the CDR3 is 14 residues. Germline V gives CDR1 MGHRA, CDR2 YSYEKL. The CDR3 nucleotides are TGCGCCAGCAGTCCTAGCGATAGCACAGATACGCAGTATTTT. Translated, it gives CASSPSDSTDTQYF.

The chain employs TRBV29-1 and TRBJ1-2; 7 bases fit TRBD1. The CDR3 length is 16 residues. Per the germline V gene, CDR1 is SQVTM and CDR2 is ANQGSEA. The V and J ends lost 2 bases and 3 bases, in that order; junction bases with no gene match: 12. CDR3 sequence: CSVESAEGAYHYGYTF. The CDR3 bases are TGCAGCGTTGAATCGGCGGAGGGGGCGTACCACTATGGCTACACCTTC. Complete variable domain (other parts from reference TRBV29-1 and TRBJ1-2): SAVISQKPSRDICQRGTSLTIQCQVDSQVTMMFWYRQQPGQSLTLIATANQGSEATYESGFVIDKFPISRPNLTFSTLTVSNMSPEDSSIYLCSVESAEGAYHYGYTFGSGTRLTVV.

This sequence joins TRBV5-4 and TRBJ1-1; D is undetermined. The V end was cut by 0 bases, the J end by 6 bases, with 6 bases between. Germline CDR1 and CDR2: SGHNT and YYREEE (reference sequence). This CDR3 is built from 12 residues. The CDR3 is CASSLDQAEAFF. The CDR3 DNA reads as TGTGCCAGCAGCTTGGATCAGGCTGAAGCTTTCTTT.

A few counts support this clone. The rearrangement joins TRBV7-9 to TRBJ2-7; the D gene is possibly TRBD1 (6 bases). The V end lost 1 base, the J end lost 7 bases, and 11 bases lay between the germline ends. CDR3 length: 13 residues. Germline values: CDR1 SEHNR, CDR2 FQNEAQ (reference sequence). The CDR3 nucleotides read TGTGCCAGCAGCTTAGAGGGGGTTCGGGAGCAGTACTTC. Encoded protein: CASSLEGVREQYF. Drawing the rest from reference TRBV7-9 and TRBJ2-7, the complete variable domain is DTGVSQNPRHKITKRGQNVTFRCDPISEHNRLYWYRQTLGQGPEFLTYFQNEAQLEKSRLLSDRFSAERPKGSFSTLEIQRTEQGDSAMYLCASSLEGVREQYFGPGTRLTVT.

This clone turned up a few times. The CDR3 spells CASSPGVYSYEQYF. For the CDR3, the DNA is TGTGCCAGTAGTCCCGGGGTATACTCCTACGAGCAGTACTTC. The chain has TRBV19 and TRBJ2-7; weak D call: TRBD2 (5 bases). V lost 5 bases to trimming and J lost 0 bases, with 11 bases between them. The CDR3 consists of 14 residues. The V gene's germline CDR1 is LNHDA and CDR2 SQIVND (reference sequence).

V and J are TRBV5-1 and TRBJ2-3, with 8 bases identical to TRBD1. CDR1 and CDR2 (germline): SGHRS, YFSETQ. J gave up 6 bases and V 3 bases, and 6 bases lay outside the gene matches. The CDR3 loop spans 14 amino acids. CDR3 sequence (DNA): TGCGCCAGCAGCTGGGGGACAGGCCGGGATACGCAGTATTTT. It specifies CASSWGTGRDTQYF.

This clone was counted once. The genes are TRBV27 and TRBJ2-3, with D perhaps matching TRBD1 (5 bases). This CDR3 comprises 13 residues. With 6 bases removed from V and 4 bases from J, the gap between germline ends came to 11 bases. Germline assignment: CDR1 MNHEY and CDR2 SMNVEV (reference sequence). The CDR3 sequence: CASSPMGPDTQYF. The CDR3 DNA sequence: TGTGCCAGCAGCCCCATGGGGCCAGATACGCAGTATTTT.

The chain employs TRBV27 and TRBJ2-7; D might be TRBD2 (6 bases). Looked up from germline, CDR1 is MNHEY and CDR2 is SMNVEV (reference sequence). V dropped 6 bases and J dropped 3 bases, with 18 bases sitting between them. The CDR3 spans 15 residues. CDR3 loop: CASSPGASGLYEQYF. CDR3 bases: TGTGCCAGCAGCCCGGGAGCCTCGGGGCTCTACGAGCAGTACTTC.

This sequence joins TRBV19 and TRBJ2-2; tentatively, D is TRBD1 (6 bases). The CDR3 runs to 13 residues. V was clipped by 7 bases and J by 11 bases, with 17 bases between them. Germline values: CDR1 LNHDA, CDR2 SQIVND (reference sequence). The CDR3: CASTPVRGGELFF. DNA for the CDR3: TGTGCCAGTACCCCTGTCAGGGGCGGTGAGCTGTTTTTT.